The 27 T cell receptor beta chains listed next were all sequenced from one sample in a study of cytomegalovirus exposure and HLA in healthy donors. The PCR used 60 Vbeta and 13 Jbeta primers. Using immunoSEQ multiplex PCR, the repertoire was profiled, and TCRdb retains in-frame clones only, with some absent. Its table lists approximately 79,000 clones. Source material: PBMCs. All receptors come from a man aged 35 to 55 in good health and CMV-seronegative.

The gene calls are TRBV13 and TRBJ2-1; D is unresolved. CDR3 size: 12 residues. The germline V gene has CDR1 PRHDT and CDR2 FYEKMQ (reference sequence). V lost 3 bases and J 4 bases, leaving 4 bases between the germline ends. The CDR3 region has the DNA TGTGCCAGCAGCTTTGAGTACAATGAGCAGTTCTTC. Its translation is CASSFEYNEQFF.

The chain uses TRBV5-6 and TRBJ2-5; D uncertain. The germline CDR1 and CDR2 sequences are SGHDT and YYEEEE. There are 12 residues in the CDR3. Trimming shortened V by 4 bases and J by 9 bases, and 13 bases separated the two germline ends. The CDR3 loop is CASSILGLAQYF. The CDR3 bases are TGTGCCAGCAGCATACTCGGGTTGGCCCAGTACTTC.

The J gene is TRBJ2-7, the V gene TRBV28, with TRBD1 matching 8 bases. Germline values: CDR1 MDHEN, CDR2 SYDVKM. V shed 6 bases and J 1 base; nucleotides not matched to a gene: 2. CDR3 size: 13 residues. The chain's CDR3 is CASRGQGSYEQYF. The DNA for the CDR3 is TGTGCCAGCAGAGGACAGGGATCCTACGAGCAGTACTTC. The whole variable domain, filled in from reference TRBV28 and TRBJ2-7, reads DVKVTQSSRYLVKRTGEKVFLECVQDMDHENMFWYRQDPGLGLRLIYFSYDVKMKEKGDIPEGYSVSREKKERFSLILESASTNQTSMYLCASRGQGSYEQYFGPGTRLTVT.

V gene TRBV11-2 combines with J gene TRBJ2-7; 7 bases align to TRBD1. Germline V gives CDR1 SGHAT, CDR2 FQNNGV. The CDR3 is 15 residues long. V shed 4 bases, J shed 1 base, and the junction held 7 bases outside the gene matches. The CDR3 nucleotides read TGTGCCAGCAGCTCGTTTCCGGGACAGTCCTACGAGCAGTACTTC. The encoded protein is CASSSFPGQSYEQYF.

As regards this clone: The same CDR3 can be traced to other DNA sequences in this sample. The J gene is TRBJ1-6, the V gene TRBV28; TRBD1 might be the D (5 bases). Trimming shortened V by 6 bases and J by 10 bases, and 13 bases separated the two germline ends. The CDR3 is 13 amino acids. Germline CDR1 and CDR2: MDHEN and SYDVKM. CDR3 in amino acids: CASSRGSGSPLHF. The CDR3 DNA follows: TGTGCCAGCAGCCGGGGGTCCGGCTCACCCCTCCACTTT.

V is TRBV2 and J is TRBJ2-1; the match to TRBD2 covers 10 bases. CDR1 is SNHLY, CDR2 FYNNEI, per germline. The CDR3 extends over 13 amino acids. The trim removed 2 bases at V and 9 bases at J, leaving 1 base unmatched. Here the CDR3 DNA reads TGTGCCAGCAGTGAACTAGCGGGAGTTGAGCAGTTCTTC. Encoded protein: CASSELAGVEQFF.

The chain joins TRBV6-4 to TRBJ2-2; D remains ambiguous. The V gene's germline CDR1 is MRHNA and CDR2 SNTAGT. The CDR3 consists of 14 residues. V was shortened by 8 bases and J by 3 bases, with 13 bases between the two germline ends. DNA of the CDR3: TGTGCCAGCTCGACCGAGGCGCACACCGGGGAGCTGTTTTTT. It is translated as CASSTEAHTGELFF.

This chain connects TRBV5-1 to TRBJ2-1; maybe TRBD1 (5 bases). V was shortened by 4 bases and J by 0 bases, with 11 bases between the two germline ends. Germline-derived CDR1 and CDR2 are SGHRS and YFSETQ. There are 15 residues in the CDR3. The CDR3 is CASSPGMSSYNEQFF. The CDR3 coding sequence is TGCGCCAGCAGCCCAGGGATGAGCTCCTACAATGAGCAGTTCTTC.

This rearrangement joins TRBV27 to TRBJ2-1; the match to TRBD1 covers 10 bases. Germline trimming cut 3 bases from V and 0 bases from J; bases unmatched to any gene: 2. The CDR3 has 16 amino acids. Germline-derived CDR1 and CDR2 are MNHEY and SMNVEV (reference sequence). The CDR3 nucleotides read TGTGCCAGCAGTTTGACAGGGGGCCGCTCCTACAATGAGCAGTTCTTC. Translated: CASSLTGGRSYNEQFF.

The chain joins TRBV25-1 to TRBJ1-4; no clear D. V lost 5 bases to trimming and J lost 0 bases, with 13 bases between them. The CDR3 is 16 residues long. The germline V gene encodes CDR1 MGHDK and CDR2 SYGVNS. The CDR3 DNA follows: TGTGCCAGCAGTCCGTCCGTGAGAGCAACTAATGAAAAACTGTTTTTT. Protein sequence: CASSPSVRATNEKLFF.

This rearrangement joins TRBV6-6 to TRBJ1-5; the D is unclear. CDR3 length equals 16 residues. V lost 5 bases and J lost 3, with 17 bases in between. Germline loops: CDR1 MNHNY, CDR2 SVGAGI (reference sequence). CDR3 DNA: TGTGCCAGCAGTCTTAAGGCACAGTCGAACAATCAGCCCCAGCATTTT. This encodes CASSLKAQSNNQPQHF.

V and J are TRBV28 and TRBJ2-7, with D tentatively TRBD2 (6 bases). Germline CDR1 is MDHEN and CDR2 is SYDVKM. With 10 bases removed from V and 3 bases from J, the gap between germline ends came to 16 bases. The CDR3 has 13 residues. CDR3 sequence: CATSTGVYYEQYF. CDR3 nucleotide sequence: TGTGCCACTTCAACGGGGGTATACTACGAGCAGTACTTC.

This rearrangement joins TRBV30 to TRBJ1-1; D perhaps matches TRBD1 (5 bases). V lost 3 bases and J 7 bases, leaving 15 bases between the germline ends. This CDR3 has 13 residues. Germline CDR1 GTSNPN, CDR2 SVGIG (reference sequence). DNA for the CDR3: TGTGCCTGGAGCGCCAACGGGGGATATGAAGCTTTCTTT. Translated: CAWSANGGYEAFF.

The chain is built from TRBV7-8 and TRBJ2-5, with TRBD2 matching over 11 bases. The closer fit of TRBJ2-7 to the DNA end suggests the J call may be wrong. Germline V gene sequence: CDR1 SGHVS, CDR2 FQNEAQ. The CDR3 is made up of 15 amino acids. The CDR3 region is CASSAISGRAHEQYF. The CDR3, as DNA: TGTGCCAGCAGCGCAATTAGCGGGAGGGCCCACGAGCAGTACTTC.

CDR3 DNA sequence: TGTGCCAGCAGCTTTCTCACAGATACGCAGTATTTT. Translated, it gives CASSFLTDTQYF. The chain joins TRBV7-2 to TRBJ2-3; D not resolved. V lost 3 bases, J lost 2 bases, and 3 bases lay in between. Germline assignment: CDR1 SGHTA and CDR2 FQGNSA. The CDR3 spans 12 residues.

V usage is TRBV30 and J usage is TRBJ1-3; TRBD1 matches at 7 bases. The CDR3 runs to 15 residues. Trimming took 0 bases from V and 5 from J; bases not matched to a gene: 7. Germline CDR1 reads GTSNPN; CDR2 reads SVGIG (reference sequence). CDR3 sequence (DNA): TGTGCCTGGAGTGTACCTGGGACAGATCGAAACACCATATATTTT. Its translation is CAWSVPGTDRNTIYF.

The CDR3 here is CASSWRETSYNEQFF. In nucleotides, the CDR3 is TGTGCCAGCAGCTGGAGGGAGACCTCCTACAATGAGCAGTTCTTC. The chain is built from TRBV7-2 and TRBJ2-1, with D possibly TRBD2 on 6 matching bases. Germline-derived CDR1 and CDR2 are SGHTA and FQGNSA. This CDR3 contains 15 residues. Trimming took off 4 bases at V and 0 bases at J, with 10 bases between the two ends.

The chain joins TRBV5-4 to TRBJ1-2; D is ambiguous. This CDR3 spans 12 amino acids. Germline V gene data show CDR1 as SGHNT and CDR2 as YYREEE (reference sequence). Trimming took 2 bases from V and 6 from J, leaving 8 bases between them. Here the CDR3 DNA reads TGTGCCAGCAGCTTTATGTCAGATGGCTACACCTTC. This translates into CASSFMSDGYTF.

J is TRBJ2-7 and V is TRBV7-2; D unresolved. The CDR3 consists of 14 residues. From germline, CDR1 is SGHTA and CDR2 FQGNSA. Trimming took 4 bases from V and 4 from J, leaving 14 bases between them. For the CDR3, the DNA is TGTGCCAGCAGCTCTCAGGTCGGCGTTTACGAGCAGTACTTC. It specifies CASSSQVGVYEQYF.

The rearrangement uses TRBV19 and TRBJ1-1, with D possibly TRBD1 on 6 matching bases. The V gene's germline CDR1 is LNHDA and CDR2 SQIVND (reference sequence). This CDR3 has 14 residues. Trimming shortened V by 8 bases and J by 0 bases, and 13 bases separated the two germline ends. This CDR3 reads CASAGTYMNTEAFF. DNA for the CDR3: TGTGCCAGTGCCGGGACATACATGAACACTGAAGCTTTCTTT.

This sequence joins TRBV29-1 and TRBJ2-3, with a weak D call TRBD2 (5 bases). The CDR3 length is 13 residues. Trimming shortened V by 5 bases and J by 3 bases, and 12 bases separated the two germline ends. Germline-derived CDR1 and CDR2 are SQVTM and ANQGSEA. The CDR3 loop reads CSVRNGGTDTQYF. The CDR3 nucleotides are TGCAGCGTTAGGAACGGAGGAACAGATACGCAGTATTTT.

The chain carries TRBV19 and TRBJ1-4; 7 positions agree with TRBD1. The CDR3 runs 14 residues. Germline-derived CDR1 and CDR2 are LNHDA and SQIVND (reference sequence). The junction had 2 bases not matched to a gene; V was cut back by 7 bases and J by 0 bases. DNA of the CDR3: TGTGCCAGTACCAGGGGGGCAACTAATGAAAAACTGTTTTTT. Encoded protein: CASTRGATNEKLFF.

The CDR3 spells CASSTPTRGYTEAFF. CDR3 in DNA: TGTGCCAGCAGCACACCCACCAGGGGTTACACTGAAGCTTTCTTT. The chain recombines TRBV7-8 with TRBJ1-1; maybe TRBD1 (6 bases). Looked up from germline, CDR1 is SGHVS and CDR2 is FQNEAQ. The CDR3 has 15 residues. V was trimmed by 5 bases and J by 3 bases, leaving 16 bases between them.

The chain combines TRBV5-3 with TRBJ2-3; tentatively, D is TRBD2 (5 bases). TRBV5-3 is recorded as an ORF, its role being uncertain. The CDR3 length is 16 residues. V lost 4 bases and J 2 bases, leaving 17 bases between the germline ends. CDR3: CARSMSWTSYTDTQYF. CDR3 coding DNA: TGTGCCAGAAGCATGAGTTGGACTTCATACACAGATACGCAGTATTTT.

The chain carries TRBV6-1 and TRBJ1-1; D might be TRBD1 (5 bases). Trimming stripped 7 bases from V and 4 bases from J, with 13 bases between. CDR1 and CDR2 from the germline V gene are MNHNS and SASEGT. The CDR3 is 13 amino acids. CDR3 bases: TGTGCCAGCACCAAAAGGGGTGGCACTGAAGCTTTCTTT. The encoded protein is CASTKRGGTEAFF.

This chain joins TRBV14 and TRBJ2-1; 7 nucleotides align to TRBD2. The V gene's germline CDR1 is SGHDN and CDR2 FVKESK. The CDR3 length is 15 residues. V shed 3 bases and J 4 bases; nucleotides not matched to a gene: 6. The chain's CDR3 is CASSQERGGYNEQFF. Written as DNA, the CDR3 is TGTGCCAGCAGCCAGGAGCGGGGAGGTTACAATGAGCAGTTCTTC.

A remark on this clone: The same CDR3 can be traced to other DNA sequences in this sample. This rearrangement joins TRBV5-1 to TRBJ2-5, with D tentatively TRBD2 (6 bases). The CDR3 is 14 residues long. Between the trimmed V and J ends, which lost 4 bases and 3 bases, there was a span of 13 bases. Germline V gene lookup returns CDR1 SGHRS and CDR2 YFSETQ. The CDR3 DNA reads TGCGCCAGCAGCCCCGGGACGGGAGAAGAGACCCAGTACTTC. Its translation is CASSPGTGEETQYF.